Below are 4 T cell receptor beta chains sequenced from a single sample in a study of CD8 T cells in ankylosing spondylitis. TCRdb processed the 5' RACE reads anew with MiXCR; each CDR3 protein has one entry. The table has 200,000 to 300,000 distinct CDR3 sequences, about 10% seen once. The source material was blood, either unsorted or a sorted T cell fraction (not recorded which). The receptors originated from a male donor with ankylosing spondylitis or in good health (not recorded which).

The sample holds many counts of this clonotype. The CDR3 sequence: CSVAPGVNTGELFF. CDR3 in DNA: TGCAGCGTTGCTCCCGGCGTGAACACCGGGGAGCTGTTTTTT. J is TRBJ2-2 and V is TRBV29-1, with no clear D. The CDR3 loop spans 14 amino acids. The germline CDR1 and CDR2 sequences are SQVTM and ANQGSEA. Trimming pared 4 bases from V and 1 base from J, leaving 10 bases between.

This sequence joins TRBV11-2 and TRBJ2-3; 13 bases agree with TRBD2. The CDR3 runs to 18 residues. The J segment lost 1 base and the V segment lost 4 bases, leaving 8 bases of the junction unmatched. Germline V gene data show CDR1 as SGHAT and CDR2 as FQNNGV. In DNA, the CDR3 is TGTGCCAGCAGCTCCGGACTAGCGGGGGTGAGGGGCACAGATACGCAGTATTTT. Encoded protein: CASSSGLAGVRGTDTQYF.

This clonotype was seen repeatedly, ten times or more. The rearrangement uses TRBV12-3 or TRBV12-4 and TRBJ2-2, with D perhaps TRBD2 (6 bases). The CDR3 has 15 amino acids. V was cut by 6 bases and J by 3 bases, with 14 bases left in between. CDR3 region: CASSHTPGDTGELFF. The DNA for the CDR3 is TGTGCCAGCAGCCACACGCCGGGAGACACCGGGGAGCTGTTTTTT.

There are a few counts of this clonotype. The chain is built from TRBV5-1 and TRBJ1-2; a possible D gene is TRBD1 (6 bases). The CDR3 runs 14 residues. V lost 0 bases to trimming and J lost 3 bases, with 9 bases between them. The germline CDR1 and CDR2 sequences are SGHRS and YFSETQ. CDR3 residues: CASSLETGYYGYTF. Written as DNA, the CDR3 is TGCGCCAGCAGCTTGGAGACAGGTTACTATGGCTACACCTTC.